This T cell receptor (beta chain) is from a study of blood T cells in healthy people across ages. The use of a sample-barcoded 5' primer and a J-beta primer mix characterized a second PCR of roughly 6 to 11 cycles. TCRdb independently ran MiXCR on the 5' RACE reads; one entry per CDR3 protein. In the table there are approximately 1,100,000 distinct CDR3 sequences, around 43% of which are singletons. Germline loops: CDR1 MNHEY, CDR2 SVGEGT. The CDR3 contains 12 residues. The J gene is TRBJ2-5, the V gene TRBV6-2 or TRBV6-3; 8 positions agree with TRBD1. The DNA end lines up better with TRBJ2-7; the J call may be wrong. This sequence was found in a woman between 55 and 75 years old in good health. Sequencing was performed on blood. CDR3 residues: CASGQGAPEQYF. The DNA of the CDR3 is TGTGCCAGCGGACAGGGAGCTCCCGAGCAGTACTTC.